These 23 T cell receptor beta chains came from one sample sequenced in a study of patients and donors after allogeneic stem cell transplantation. TCRdb processed the RT-PCR reads anew with MiXCR; each CDR3 protein has one entry. The table records about 960,000 distinct CDR3 sequences, roughly 18% of them present only once. The sequenced sample consisted of blood, either unsorted or a sorted T cell fraction (not recorded which). These receptors all come from a human donor who was either an allogeneic HSCT recipient or a stem cell or donor lymphocyte infusion donor (not recorded which). It is not recorded whose cells these are; they may come from a transplant donor.

This clonotype showed up just a few times. The V and J genes are TRBV10-3 and TRBJ1-2; 10 nucleotides agree with TRBD1. Germline loops: CDR1 ENHRY, CDR2 SYGVKD. V lost 11 bases and J lost 2; bases outside the gene matches: 14. The CDR3 contains 16 residues. The CDR3 DNA follows: TGTGCCGTGAGTACCGGCGAGACAGGGGGCAACTATGGCTACACCTTC. Protein: CAVSTGETGGNYGYTF.

This clonotype was counted a few times. The chain joins TRBV5-1 to TRBJ2-1; 10 bases match TRBD2. CDR3 length: 16 residues. Looked up from germline, CDR1 is SGHRS and CDR2 is YFSETQ. Losses at the gene ends were 4 bases for V and 6 bases for J; bases not matched to a gene: 10. The CDR3 spells CASSPGGASGSNEQFF. As DNA, the CDR3 is TGCGCCAGCAGCCCCGGGGGGGCTAGCGGGAGCAATGAGCAGTTCTTC. The entire variable domain, with the rest obtained from reference TRBV5-1 and TRBJ2-1, is as follows: KAGVTQTPRYLIKTRGQQVTLSCSPISGHRSVSWYQQTPGQGLQFLFEYFSETQRNKGNFPGRFSGRQFSNSRSEMNVSTLELGDSALYLCASSPGGASGSNEQFFGPGTRLTVL.

There are a few counts of this clonotype. V gene TRBV3-1 combines with J gene TRBJ2-3; D call uncertain. Germline assignment: CDR1 LGHDT and CDR2 YNNKEL (reference sequence). V was trimmed by 0 bases and J by 6 bases, leaving 7 bases between them. The CDR3 contains 13 residues. CDR3 region: CASSQEAGDTQYF. The CDR3 DNA follows: TGTGCCAGCAGCCAAGAGGCTGGCGATACGCAGTATTTT.

This clonotype showed up just a few times. The V call is TRBV7-2, the J call TRBJ1-2, with a tentative D call TRBD1 (5 bases). Per the germline V gene, CDR1 is SGHTA and CDR2 is FQGNSA. Trimming took 5 bases from V and 6 from J, leaving 16 bases between them. The length of the CDR3 is 14 residues. The CDR3 reads CASSPHKGIDGYTF. The CDR3 nucleotides are TGTGCCAGCAGCCCCCATAAGGGGATAGATGGCTACACCTTC. The full variable domain, with the rest looked up from reference TRBV7-2 and TRBJ1-2, is GAGVSQSPSNKVTEKGKDVELRCDPISGHTALYWYRQSLGQGLEFLIYFQGNSAPDKSGLPSDRFSAERTGGSVSTLTIQRTQQEDSAVYLCASSPHKGIDGYTFGSGTRLTVV.

The gene calls are TRBV6-1 and TRBJ1-6, with D unclear. Germline V lookup: CDR1 MNHNS, CDR2 SASEGT. V dropped 6 bases and J dropped 0 bases, with 6 bases sitting between them. This CDR3 is 14 amino acids long. CDR3 coding DNA: TGTGCCAGCAGAGGAGACTCCTATAATTCACCCCTCCACTTT. Translating it yields CASRGDSYNSPLHF.

In its sample, this clonotype was seen a few times. CDR3 nucleotide sequence: TGTGCCAGCAGCAAGCAGGGACTAAAGGATGGCTACACCTTC. Translated: CASSKQGLKDGYTF. The rearrangement uses TRBV2 and TRBJ1-2; TRBD1 might be the D (5 bases). Trimming pared 6 bases from V and 6 bases from J, leaving 17 bases between. Germline CDR1 is SNHLY and CDR2 is FYNNEI. The CDR3 is 14 residues long.

This clonotype was detected a few times. The chain joins TRBV20-1 to TRBJ1-1; D ambiguous. The CDR3 is 13 amino acids. Germline values: CDR1 DFQATT, CDR2 SNEGSKA (reference sequence). The CDR3 DNA reads TGCAGCCAAATCCGGTATAGGAACACTGAAGCTTTCTTT. Amino acids: CSQIRYRNTEAFF.

The sample holds a few counts of this clonotype. J is TRBJ1-5 and V is TRBV6-5; D is unclear. V lost 0 bases, J lost 3 bases, and 9 bases lay in between. The CDR3 is 15 residues long. Germline V gene sequence: CDR1 MNHEY, CDR2 SVGAGI. Written as DNA, the CDR3 is TGTGCCAGCAGTTACTCGAAAGGGAACAATCAGCCCCAGCATTTT. Its translation is CASSYSKGNNQPQHF.

This sequence joins TRBV27 and TRBJ2-3; tentative D call: TRBD2 (5 bases). The length of the CDR3 is 15 residues. Germline loops: CDR1 MNHEY, CDR2 SMNVEV (reference sequence). The germline V and J ends were trimmed by 3 bases and 1 base, with 11 bases remaining between them. This CDR3 is CASSFLPGGTDTQYF. The CDR3 bases are TGTGCCAGCAGTTTTTTGCCCGGGGGCACAGATACGCAGTATTTT.

This clonotype appeared many times. V and J are TRBV12-3 or TRBV12-4 and TRBJ2-5; TRBD2 aligns across 8 bases. V lost 6 bases to trimming and J lost 5 bases; unmatched junction nucleotides: 11. The CDR3 consists of 15 residues. CDR3 coding DNA: TGTGCCAGCAGCCCAGGGGTTAGCGGGGTTGAGACCCAGTACTTC. Encoded protein: CASSPGVSGVETQYF.

The V and J genes are TRBV7-6 and TRBJ1-2; TRBD1 is a possible D gene (6 bases). V was cut by 5 bases and J by 8 bases, with 12 bases left in between. CDR3 length equals 12 residues. CDR1 and CDR2 (germline): SGHVS, FNYEAQ. The CDR3 DNA is TGTGCCAGCAGCCAAGGACAGACAGGCTACACCTTC. Protein: CASSQGQTGYTF.

The chain is built from TRBV4-1 and TRBJ1-1; 7 bases line up with TRBD1. CDR3 length: 13 residues. Germline-derived CDR1 and CDR2 are MGHRA and YSYEKL. V was pared by 9 bases and J by 6 bases, with 10 bases of the junction left unmatched. CDR3 loop: CASTGQGVPEAFF. The CDR3 nucleotides read TGCGCCAGTACCGGCCAGGGGGTACCTGAAGCTTTCTTT.

The V gene is TRBV20-1, the J gene TRBJ2-7; tentatively, D is TRBD2 (5 bases). The germline V gene encodes CDR1 DFQATT and CDR2 SNEGSKA (reference sequence). The CDR3 is 14 residues long. Trimming took off 0 bases at V and 1 base at J, with 10 bases between the two ends. CDR3 in amino acids: CSARDSQRSYEQYF. CDR3 bases: TGCAGTGCTAGAGATAGCCAGCGGTCCTACGAGCAGTACTTC.

The rearrangement uses TRBV6-5 and TRBJ1-5; TRBD1 matches at 9 bases. The junction had 3 bases not matched to a gene; V was cut back by 0 bases and J by 0 bases. Germline values: CDR1 MNHEY, CDR2 SVGAGI. The length of the CDR3 is 17 residues. The CDR3: CASSYSTGGYSNQPQHF. DNA of the CDR3: TGTGCCAGCAGTTACTCGACAGGGGGGTATAGCAATCAGCCCCAGCATTTT.

This clonotype has only a few counts. The chain couples TRBV20-1 to TRBJ2-1; TRBD2 aligns across 8 bases. J was trimmed by 2 bases and V by 1 base; bases with no gene match: 10. Germline CDR1 DFQATT, CDR2 SNEGSKA (reference sequence). This CDR3 has 17 residues. CDR3 in DNA: TGCAGTGCTAGAGGAACCATGACTAGCGCCCCCTACAATGAGCAGTTCTTC. Amino acid sequence: CSARGTMTSAPYNEQFF.

The chain is built from TRBV2 and TRBJ1-1; TRBD1 might be the D (5 bases). Germline V gives CDR1 SNHLY, CDR2 FYNNEI. The CDR3 has 14 amino acids. V lost 2 bases, J lost 7 bases, and 14 bases lay in between. CDR3 amino acids: CASSEPRGGDEAFF. As DNA, the CDR3 is TGTGCCAGCAGTGAACCCCGCGGGGGGGATGAAGCTTTCTTT.

In this sample, this clonotype turned up many times. The chain has TRBV5-1 and TRBJ2-7; 10 positions agree with TRBD2. With V trimmed by 0 bases and J by 2 bases, 11 bases remained unmatched. CDR3 length equals 18 residues. Germline CDR1 is SGHRS and CDR2 is YFSETQ. CDR3: CASSLEGSGRVRTYEQYF. The CDR3 nucleotides are TGCGCCAGCAGCTTGGAGGGGAGCGGGAGGGTTCGAACCTACGAGCAGTACTTC.

The V and J genes are TRBV29-1 and TRBJ2-1; a possible D gene is TRBD2 (6 bases). The CDR3 spans 14 residues. The V gene's germline CDR1 is SQVTM and CDR2 ANQGSEA. V shed 8 bases and J shed 6 bases, with 20 bases lying between them. CDR3 DNA sequence: TGCAGCTCAGAAAGAGCGGAGGAGGGCAATGAGCAGTTCTTC. This codes for CSSERAEEGNEQFF.

This clonotype appeared a few times. The chain recombines TRBV20-1 with TRBJ1-4; possible D gene TRBD1, 5 bases. CDR1 DFQATT and CDR2 SNEGSKA come from the germline V gene (reference sequence). The CDR3 consists of 13 residues. V gave up 6 bases and J gave up 7 bases, with 15 bases separating them. The CDR3 region has the DNA TGCAGTGCCAGCTCAGGGAGGAGTGAAAAACTGTTTTTT. It translates to CSASSGRSEKLFF.

This clonotype has a handful of counts. The chain is built from TRBV27 and TRBJ1-2; perhaps TRBD1 as D (5 bases). The V end was cut by 0 bases, the J end by 4 bases, with 12 bases between. The CDR3 covers 15 residues. Germline values: CDR1 MNHEY, CDR2 SMNVEV (reference sequence). The CDR3 nucleotides read TGTGCCAGCAGTTTATCGGCGGGGGGAGGCTATGGCTACACCTTC. Translation gives CASSLSAGGGYGYTF.

The rearrangement links TRBV10-3 to TRBJ2-7; possibly TRBD2 for D (6 bases). The CDR3 runs 15 residues. Trimming stripped 5 bases from V and 3 bases from J, with 17 bases between. Looked up from germline, CDR1 is ENHRY and CDR2 is SYGVKD. CDR3 region: CAISKSGTPVYEQYF. DNA of the CDR3: TGTGCCATCAGTAAATCCGGGACTCCGGTCTACGAGCAGTACTTC.

V is TRBV20-1 and J is TRBJ2-6, with TRBD1 matching over 7 bases. V dropped 6 bases and J dropped 0; count of bases not matched to a gene: 5. Germline V lookup: CDR1 DFQATT, CDR2 SNEGSKA (reference sequence). The length of the CDR3 is 15 residues. The CDR3 DNA is TGCAGTGCCCCCAGGGGGACCTCTGGGGCCAACGTCCTGACTTTC. Its protein product is CSAPRGTSGANVLTF.

Only a few counts were recorded for this clonotype. V gene TRBV20-1 combines with J gene TRBJ1-2; no clear D. The CDR3 runs 13 residues. Germline assignment: CDR1 DFQATT and CDR2 SNEGSKA (reference sequence). V was shortened by 2 bases and J by 0 bases, with 7 bases between the two germline ends. CDR3 sequence (DNA): TGCAGTGCTAGACGCGGGTCTAACTATGGCTACACCTTC. Amino acids: CSARRGSNYGYTF.